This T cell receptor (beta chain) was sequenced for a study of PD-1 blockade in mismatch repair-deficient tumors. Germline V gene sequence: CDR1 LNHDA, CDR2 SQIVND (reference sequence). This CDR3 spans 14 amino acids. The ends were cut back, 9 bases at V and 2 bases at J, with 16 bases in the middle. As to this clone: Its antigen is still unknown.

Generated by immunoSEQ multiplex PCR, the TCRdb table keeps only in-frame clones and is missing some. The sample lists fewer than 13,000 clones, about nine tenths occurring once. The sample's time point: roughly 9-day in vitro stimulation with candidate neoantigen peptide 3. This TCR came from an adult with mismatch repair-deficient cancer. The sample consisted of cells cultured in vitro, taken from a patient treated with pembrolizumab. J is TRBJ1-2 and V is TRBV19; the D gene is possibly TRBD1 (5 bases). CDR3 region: CASNHSRVNYGYTF. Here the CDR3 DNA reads TGTGCCAGCAACCATAGCAGGGTGAACTATGGCTACACCTTC.